This T cell receptor (beta chain) was documented in a study of CD8+CD57+ T cells in acquired aplastic anemia (dated by TCRdb to 2017 to 2018). In the study overall: On average, sorted CD4+ and CD8+ cells yielded approximately 3 ug of extracted DNA, with a range of about 0.19 to 30 ug. CD8+CD57+ expansion was defined as a frequency above the mean frequency observed in healthy subjects. Points the paper makes about the study in general: CD8+ Simpson's diversity did not differ significantly between patients and healthy controls (P=0.060). Roughly 29 CD8+ CDR3 sequences were found to be shared between patients and controls, but these sequences appeared to be highly expressed in patients and within the immunodominant clones of the patients.

As concerns this clonotype: Its antigen remains undetermined. The input lacks base qualities; no much larger clone sits a single base away.

Patients chosen for sequencing had shown expansion of CD8+CD57+ cells by flow cytometry. All patients had severe acquired aplastic anemia diagnosed by International Study of Aplastic Anemia and Agranulocytosis and Camitta criteria. No patient had received any therapy when blood was sampled. In this study, sorted CD4+ and CD8+ T cells from the blood of healthy subjects and of severe aplastic anemia patients had their TCR repertoires deep-sequenced. Patients were enrolled in the USA under clinicaltrials.gov protocols 00001620, 01623167, 00001397, 00071045, 00081523 and 00961064. Ficoll-Paque density gradient centrifugation was used to isolate peripheral blood mononuclear cells. CD4+ and CD8+ T cells were sorted by FACS or magnetic beads before DNA extraction. TCR beta VDJ combination and CDR3 sequence profiling used genomic DNA as the template. TCR repertoire sequencing was run on an Illumina HiSeq 2000. The paper's data handling went like this. TRBV/TRBJ rearrangement plots, CDR3 size and DJ length profiles, and Simpson's diversity index were used to assess repertoires. The immunodominant clone was defined as the most abundant DNA sequence in deep sequencing data. CDR3 amino acid sequences were screened for sharing across subjects and compared with published repertoires and the VDJdb database. TCRdb passed the public sequencing reads through fastp at Q25 and MiXCR, retaining productive beta sequences. Under each unique CDR3 protein, matching rows form one entry showing the most common genes and DNA. These V and J calls rely on TCRdb rather than the paper's analysis. Counted in this sample were 150,000 to 200,000 distinct CDR3 sequences; around 45% of them appeared once. The ten largest account for 8% to 10% of the sample.

The CDR3 contains 14 residues, cysteine and phenylalanine counted. The read is trimmed to its CDR3 DNA, 42 bases read in frame from base 1. V is clipped by 7 bases and J by 2 bases, and the sequence between their germline boundaries is 14 bases long. The sample consisted of sorted CD4+, CD8+, or CD8+CD57+ T cells (not recorded which) from PBMCs. The sequence was obtained from a human donor with aplastic anemia. The receptor chain draws on TRBV12-3 or TRBV12-4 and TRBJ1-1, with no confidently assigned D gene. The base sequence is TGTGCCAGCACCACCTATTCCAGAAACACTGAAGCTTTCTTT. The resulting protein is CASTTYSRNTEAFF.